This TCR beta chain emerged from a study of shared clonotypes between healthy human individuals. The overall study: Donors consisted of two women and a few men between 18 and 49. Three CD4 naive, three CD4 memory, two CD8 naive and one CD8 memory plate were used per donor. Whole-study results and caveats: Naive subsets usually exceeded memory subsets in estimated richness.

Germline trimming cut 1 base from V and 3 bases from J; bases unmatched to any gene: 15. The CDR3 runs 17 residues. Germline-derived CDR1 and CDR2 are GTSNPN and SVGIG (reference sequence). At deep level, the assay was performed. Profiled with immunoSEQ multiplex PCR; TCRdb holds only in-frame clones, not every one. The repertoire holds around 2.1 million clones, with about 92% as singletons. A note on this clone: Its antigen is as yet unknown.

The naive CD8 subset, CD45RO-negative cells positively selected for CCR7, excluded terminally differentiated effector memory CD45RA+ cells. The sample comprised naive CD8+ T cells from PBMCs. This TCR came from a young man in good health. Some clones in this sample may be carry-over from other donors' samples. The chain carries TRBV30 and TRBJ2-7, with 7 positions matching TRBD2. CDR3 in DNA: TGTGCCTGGAGTGGCCCCCGGGCGGTGGGAGGGCGCTACGAGCAGTACTTC. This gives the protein CAWSGPRAVGGRYEQYF.